This section outlines one TCR beta chain sequence together with its context. Some clones are missing from TCRdb's copy, which holds only in-frame ones; the method was immunoSEQ multiplex PCR. The sample holds about 220,000 clones, 90% seen once. Germline V gene lookup returns CDR1 KGHDR and CDR2 SFDVKD. With 7 bases clipped from V and 3 bases from J, the junction kept 5 bases outside the gene matches. The CDR3 extends over 14 amino acids. This sample was included in a study of blood T cell repertoires in COVID-19. V gene TRBV24-1 combines with J gene TRBJ1-5; the match to TRBD1 covers 7 bases. The receptor's source is a man between 25 and 39 years old who had been exposed to COVID-19. The sample consisted of PBMCs or T cells enriched from blood (not recorded which). DNA for the CDR3: TGTGCCACCAGCGGGGGACAGACCAATCAGCCCCAGCATTTT. It codes for CATSGGQTNQPQHF.